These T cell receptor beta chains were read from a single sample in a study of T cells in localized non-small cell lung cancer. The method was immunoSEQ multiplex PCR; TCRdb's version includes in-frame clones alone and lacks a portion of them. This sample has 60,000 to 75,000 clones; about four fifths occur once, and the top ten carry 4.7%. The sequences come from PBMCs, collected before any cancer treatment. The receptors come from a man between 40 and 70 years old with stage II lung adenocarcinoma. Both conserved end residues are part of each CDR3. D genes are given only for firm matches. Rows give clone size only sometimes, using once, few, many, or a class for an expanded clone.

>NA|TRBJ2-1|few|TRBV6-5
CASSYKAYNEQFF
TGTGCCAGCAGTTACAAAGCGTACAATGAGCAGTTCTTC
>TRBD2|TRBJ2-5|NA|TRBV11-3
CASSLRLAGQETQYF
TGTGCCAGCAGCTTAAGACTAGCGGGGCAAGAGACCCAGTACTTC
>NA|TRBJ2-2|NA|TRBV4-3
CASSQAGLLTGELFF
TGCGCCAGCAGCCAGGCGGGACTCTTAACCGGGGAGCTGTTTTTT
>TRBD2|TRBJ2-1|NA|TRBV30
CAWSPGTSGGGNEQFF
TGTGCCTGGAGTCCTGGGACTAGCGGAGGGGGGAATGAGCAGTTCTTC
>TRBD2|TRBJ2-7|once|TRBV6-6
CASSRGGRNEQYF
TGTGCCAGCAGCCGGGGGGGGCGCAACGAGCAGTACTTC
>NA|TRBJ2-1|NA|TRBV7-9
CASSLDNAYNEQFF
TGTGCCAGCAGCTTAGATAACGCGTACAATGAGCAGTTCTTC
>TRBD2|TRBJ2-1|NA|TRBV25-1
CASSESSGRYNEQFF
TGTGCCAGCAGTGAGAGTAGCGGGAGGTACAATGAGCAGTTCTTC
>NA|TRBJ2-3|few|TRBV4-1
CASSEEETPYLDTQYF
TGCGCCAGCAGCGAAGAGGAGACACCTTACCTAGATACGCAGTATTTT
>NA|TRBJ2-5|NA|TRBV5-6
CASKMTGFGSQETQYF
TGTGCCAGCAAGATGACAGGATTTGGCTCCCAAGAGACCCAGTACTTC
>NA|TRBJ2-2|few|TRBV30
CAWSDPGPLKEPGELFF
TGTGCCTGGAGTGATCCGGGACCGTTGAAGGAGCCCGGGGAGCTGTTTTTT
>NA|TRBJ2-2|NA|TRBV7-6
CASSLAWTETGELFF
TGTGCCAGCAGCTTAGCCTGGACAGAGACCGGGGAGCTGTTTTTT
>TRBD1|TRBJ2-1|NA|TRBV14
CASSQLSRDRDTGGYEQFF
TGTGCCAGCAGCCAATTGTCCCGGGACAGGGATACAGGAGGGTATGAGCAGTTCTTC
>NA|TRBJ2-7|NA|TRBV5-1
CASSPWDSIYEQYF
TGCGCCAGCAGCCCATGGGACTCGATTTACGAGCAGTACTTC
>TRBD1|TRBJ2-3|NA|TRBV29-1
CSVTRQGASTDTQYF
TGCAGCGTTACCCGACAGGGGGCGAGCACAGATACGCAGTATTTT
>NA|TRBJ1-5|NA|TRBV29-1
CSVVDGADSNQPQHF
TGCAGCGTTGTGGACGGGGCGGATAGCAATCAGCCCCAGCATTTT
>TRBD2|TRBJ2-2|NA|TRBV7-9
CASGDTGELFF
TGTGCAAGCGGGGACACCGGGGAGCTGTTTTTT
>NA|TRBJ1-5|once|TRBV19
CASSPLGLDLSDQPQHF
TGTGCCAGTAGTCCACTCGGACTGGACCTTAGCGATCAGCCCCAGCATTTT
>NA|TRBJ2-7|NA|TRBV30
CAWGRESEQYF
TGTGCCTGGGGACGGGAGAGCGAGCAGTACTTC
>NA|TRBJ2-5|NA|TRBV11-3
CASSLRGQGQETQYF
TGTGCCAGCAGCTTAAGAGGGCAGGGCCAAGAGACCCAGTACTTC
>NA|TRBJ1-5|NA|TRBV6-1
CASSESWGGGQPQHF
TGTGCCAGCAGTGAATCTTGGGGGGGCGGTCAGCCCCAGCATTTT
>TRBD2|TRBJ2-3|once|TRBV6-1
CASSAFGGGIDTQYF
TGTGCCAGCAGTGCCTTCGGGGGAGGGATCGATACGCAGTATTTT
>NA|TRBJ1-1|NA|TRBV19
CASTIGAGWSATEAFF
TGTGCCAGTACCATCGGGGCAGGTTGGTCTGCCACTGAAGCTTTCTTT
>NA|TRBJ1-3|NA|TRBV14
CASSPRAGMLSGNTIYF
TGTGCCAGCAGCCCCCGGGCAGGAATGCTCTCTGGAAACACCATATATTTT
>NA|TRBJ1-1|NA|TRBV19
CASSIGLQGRGNTEAFF
TGTGCCAGTAGTATAGGTCTACAGGGAAGAGGGAACACTGAAGCTTTCTTT
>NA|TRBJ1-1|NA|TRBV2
CASSADWNTEAFF
TGTGCCAGCAGTGCGGACTGGAACACTGAAGCTTTCTTT
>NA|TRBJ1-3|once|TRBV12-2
CASRARYRDARGTIYF
TGTGCAAGTCGCGCTAGGTACCGGGACGCCCGAGGCACCATATATTTT
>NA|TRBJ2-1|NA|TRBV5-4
CASSLLQAEQFF
TGTGCCAGCAGCTTATTGCAGGCCGAGCAGTTCTTC
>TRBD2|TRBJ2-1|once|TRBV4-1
CASSQDPLTSGVRNEQFF
TGCGCCAGCAGCCAAGACCCCCTGACTAGCGGGGTCAGGAATGAGCAGTTCTTC
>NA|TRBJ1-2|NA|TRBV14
CASSVAGYGYTF
TGTGCCAGCAGCGTCGCGGGCTATGGCTACACCTTC
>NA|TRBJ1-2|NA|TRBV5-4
CASSPGQGNYGYTF
TGTGCCAGCAGCCCGGGGCAGGGGAACTATGGCTACACCTTC
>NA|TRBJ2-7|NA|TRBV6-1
CASSAAYEQYF
TGTGCCAGCAGTGCCGCCTACGAGCAGTACTTC
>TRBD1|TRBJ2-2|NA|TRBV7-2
CASSTRQGANTGELFF
TGTGCCAGCAGCACAAGACAGGGGGCGAACACCGGGGAGCTGTTTTTT
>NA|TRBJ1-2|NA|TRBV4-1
CASSHPLRQGRDGYTF
TGCGCCAGCAGCCACCCCTTACGGCAGGGGCGGGATGGCTACACCTTC
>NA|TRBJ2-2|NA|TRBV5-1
CASSWAENTGELFF
TGCGCCAGCAGCTGGGCAGAGAACACCGGGGAGCTGTTTTTT
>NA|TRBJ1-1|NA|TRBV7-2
CASSPQGNTEAFF
TGTGCCAGCAGCCCGCAGGGGAACACTGAAGCTTTCTTT
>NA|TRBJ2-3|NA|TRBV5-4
CASSLGVGWGTDTQYF
TGTGCCAGCAGCTTAGGAGTTGGGTGGGGCACAGATACGCAGTATTTT
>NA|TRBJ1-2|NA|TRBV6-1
CASSESRDYGYTF
TGTGCCAGCAGTGAAAGCAGGGATTATGGCTACACCTTC
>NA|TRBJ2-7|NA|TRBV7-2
CASSPGIRAESYEQYF
TGTGCCAGCAGCCCAGGGATCCGGGCGGAATCCTACGAGCAGTACTTC
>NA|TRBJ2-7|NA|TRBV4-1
CASSQEGGGPRPYEQYF
TGCGCCAGCAGCCAAGAAGGAGGTGGTCCCCGCCCCTACGAGCAGTACTTC
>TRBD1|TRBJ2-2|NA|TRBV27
CASWGQGAGELFF
TGTGCCAGCTGGGGACAGGGGGCCGGGGAGCTGTTTTTT
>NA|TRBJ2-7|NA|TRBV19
CASSISFFFGTAAYEQYF
TGTGCCAGTAGTATCTCCTTCTTCTTCGGGACGGCCGCCTACGAGCAGTACTTC
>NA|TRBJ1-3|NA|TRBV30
CAWNRRDRSRSGNTIYF
TGTGCCTGGAACAGGAGAGACAGGTCCCGCTCTGGAAACACCATATATTTT